Sequencing of this TCR beta chain was carried out in a study of cytomegalovirus exposure and HLA in healthy donors. Study summary: About 85 million unique TCRs from HLA-typed donors were held in an early release of data.

The primer mix had 60 Vbeta and 13 Jbeta primers. Measured with immunoSEQ multiplex PCR; TCRdb has only the in-frame clones, and not every one. The sample carries roughly 97,000 clones, over 60% recorded once. Notes on the study in general: Presence/absence analyses treated sequencing depth as roughly uniform across donors. DRB1 showed the most TCR associations and HLA-C the fewest in a later analysis, as rates varied by HLA locus.

V was clipped by 3 bases and J by 8 bases, with 17 bases between them. Germline V lookup: CDR1 SGHRS, CDR2 YFSETQ. The length of the CDR3 is 14 residues. This clone was found a few times. Its antigen is undetermined. The origin of this receptor is a man in his sixties in good health and CMV-seropositive. The rearrangement uses TRBV5-1 and TRBJ1-1; D possibly corresponds to TRBD1 (5 bases). Sample: PBMCs. In DNA form, the CDR3 reads TGCGCCAGCAGCTCGGCGCAGGGTTCCCCAGAAGCTTTCTTT. The encoded protein is CASSSAQGSPEAFF. The entire variable domain, with the rest obtained from reference TRBV5-1 and TRBJ1-1, is as follows: KAGVTQTPRYLIKTRGQQVTLSCSPISGHRSVSWYQQTPGQGLQFLFEYFSETQRNKGNFPGRFSGRQFSNSRSEMNVSTLELGDSALYLCASSSAQGSPEAFFGQGTRLTVV.